The 11 T cell receptor beta chains listed next were all sequenced from one sample in a study of T cells after posttransplantation cyclophosphamide. Sampled 1 year posttransplant, controls received myeloablative marrow transplants, methotrexate and a calcineurin inhibitor. TCRdb's table, derived via immunoSEQ multiplex PCR, lists solely in-frame clones and lacks some. This table holds 3,000 to 4,000 clones, less than 85% found once. Sequences were derived from PBMCs, sampled after allogeneic stem cell transplant with calcineurin inhibitor and methotrexate. These receptors all stem from a female patient between 50 and 60 years old who received an allogeneic stem cell transplant from an unrelated donor, was CMV-positive, and had acute and chronic GVHD. Some T cells may be the graft donor's.

This chain uses TRBV7-2 with TRBJ1-6; no clear D. The germline V gene has CDR1 SGHTA and CDR2 FQGNSA. CDR3 length: 14 residues. V shed 3 bases and J shed 6 bases, with 9 bases lying between them. The CDR3 region has the DNA TGTGCCAGCAGCTTCCCGAGCGGTAATTCACCCCTCCACTTT. This sequence encodes CASSFPSGNSPLHF. Full variable domain (rest looked up from reference TRBV7-2 and TRBJ1-6): GAGVSQSPSNKVTEKGKDVELRCDPISGHTALYWYRQSLGQGLEFLIYFQGNSAPDKSGLPSDRFSAERTGGSVSTLTIQRTQQEDSAVYLCASSFPSGNSPLHFGNGTRLTVT.

This clone qualifies as medium-sized. The rearrangement links TRBV11-2 to TRBJ1-1; D might be TRBD1 (5 bases). Trimming took off 4 bases at V and 5 bases at J, with 11 bases between the two ends. The CDR3 is made up of 13 amino acids. Per germline, CDR1 SGHAT and CDR2 FQNNGV. This CDR3 reads CASSSDMGTEAFF. Here the CDR3 DNA reads TGTGCCAGCAGCTCGGACATGGGGACTGAAGCTTTCTTT.

This chain uses TRBV5-1 with TRBJ2-7; possibly TRBD2 for D (6 bases). The CDR3 has 14 amino acids. V was shortened by 3 bases and J by 1 base, with 11 bases between the two germline ends. Germline V gives CDR1 SGHRS, CDR2 YFSETQ. CDR3 DNA: TGCGCCAGCAGCTCGGGACTTTATTCCTACGAGCAGTACTTC. Protein sequence: CASSSGLYSYEQYF.

The chain combines TRBV18 with TRBJ1-2; TRBD1 agrees at 9 bases. CDR1 is KGHSH, CDR2 LQKENI, per germline. The CDR3 runs 16 residues. The V and J ends lost 4 bases and 8 bases, in that order; junction bases with no gene match: 14. CDR3 residues: CASSLGTPGQGKGYTF. In DNA, the CDR3 is TGTGCCAGCTCACTAGGAACTCCGGGACAGGGTAAAGGCTACACCTTC.

The chain has TRBV19 and TRBJ2-7; D gene uncertain. The CDR3 spans 13 residues. Trimming shortened V by 8 bases and J by 1 base, and 12 bases separated the two germline ends. Germline lookup yields CDR1 LNHDA and CDR2 SQIVND (reference sequence). DNA for the CDR3: TGTGCCAGTTCGACTCGGCTTTCCTACGAGCAGTACTTC. Residues: CASSTRLSYEQYF.

The rearrangement uses TRBV2 and TRBJ1-4; perhaps TRBD1 as D (5 bases). Germline values: CDR1 SNHLY, CDR2 FYNNEI. The CDR3 totals 17 residues. Trimming removed 5 bases at V and 6 bases at J, with 22 bases between. CDR3 sequence: CASSQGLWGDGDEKLFF. The CDR3 coding sequence is TGTGCCAGCAGTCAAGGACTATGGGGGGATGGAGATGAAAAACTGTTTTTT.

The chain combines TRBV27 with TRBJ1-2, with TRBD1 identical over 8 bases. V lost 6 bases and J lost 4; bases outside the gene matches: 7. The CDR3 is made up of 14 amino acids. CDR1 MNHEY and CDR2 SMNVEV come from the germline V gene (reference sequence). The CDR3: CASRQTGTGYGYTF. CDR3 coding DNA: TGTGCCAGCAGGCAAACCGGGACAGGCTATGGCTACACCTTC.

V gene TRBV5-1 combines with J gene TRBJ1-1; TRBD1 matches 7 bases. Germline trimming cut 5 bases from V and 6 bases from J; bases unmatched to any gene: 13. The CDR3 sequence is 15 residues long. Germline lookup yields CDR1 SGHRS and CDR2 YFSETQ. The CDR3 is CASSPTQGLMAEAFF. The CDR3 DNA reads as TGCGCCAGCAGTCCTACACAGGGGCTAATGGCTGAAGCTTTCTTT.

This clone is medium-sized in the sample. This sample includes further DNA sequences coding for the same CDR3. This sequence joins TRBV10-1 and TRBJ1-1, with unresolved D. In germline, CDR1 is WNHNN, CDR2 SYGVQD (reference sequence). The CDR3 consists of 13 residues. With 1 base removed from V and 5 bases from J, the gap between germline ends came to 8 bases. CDR3 DNA sequence: TGCGCCAGCAGTGAGTATCGAGGGACTGAAGCTTTCTTT. It yields the protein CASSEYRGTEAFF.

The chain uses TRBV6-5 and TRBJ1-2, with D uncertain. The CDR3 has 13 residues. CDR1 is MNHEY, CDR2 SVGAGI, per germline. Trimming stripped 0 bases from V and 8 bases from J, with 10 bases between. In DNA form, the CDR3 reads TGTGCCAGCAGTTACTCGAATCAGTTAGGCTACACCTTC. Its translation is CASSYSNQLGYTF.

The V call is TRBV6-5, the J call TRBJ2-5; D call uncertain. The CDR3 length is 13 residues. The V and J ends lost 3 bases and 11 bases respectively, with 16 bases between them. Germline assignment: CDR1 MNHEY and CDR2 SVGAGI. The CDR3 DNA is TGTGCCAGCAGTTATTCTCCGATCAACCGGCAGTACTTC. Its protein product is CASSYSPINRQYF.